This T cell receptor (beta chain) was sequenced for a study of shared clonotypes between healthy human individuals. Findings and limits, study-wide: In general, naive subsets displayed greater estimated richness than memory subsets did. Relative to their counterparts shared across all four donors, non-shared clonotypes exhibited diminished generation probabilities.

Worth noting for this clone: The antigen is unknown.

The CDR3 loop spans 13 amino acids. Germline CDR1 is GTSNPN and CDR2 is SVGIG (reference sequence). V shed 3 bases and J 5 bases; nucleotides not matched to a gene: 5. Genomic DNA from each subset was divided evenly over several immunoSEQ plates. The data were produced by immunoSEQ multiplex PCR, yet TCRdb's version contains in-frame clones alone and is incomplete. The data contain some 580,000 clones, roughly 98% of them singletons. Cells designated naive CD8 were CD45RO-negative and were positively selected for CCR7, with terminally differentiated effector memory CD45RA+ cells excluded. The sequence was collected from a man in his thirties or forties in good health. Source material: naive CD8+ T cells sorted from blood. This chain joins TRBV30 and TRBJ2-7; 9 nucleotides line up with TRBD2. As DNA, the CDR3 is TGTGCCTGGAGCTTAGCGGGAGCGAACGAGCAGTACTTC. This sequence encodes CAWSLAGANEQYF. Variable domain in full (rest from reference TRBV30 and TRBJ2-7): SQTIHQWPATLVQPVGSPLSLECTVEGTSNPNLYWYRQAAGRGLQLLFYSVGIGQISSEVPQNLSASRPQDRQFILSSKKLLLSDSGFYLCAWSLAGANEQYFGPGTRLTVT.